This is a list of T cell receptor beta chains from one sample in a study of blood T cell repertoires in COVID-19. The data were produced by immunoSEQ multiplex PCR, yet TCRdb's version contains in-frame clones alone and is incomplete. Among around 100,000 clones listed, about 80% were seen once. Specimen: peripheral blood. Receptors were obtained from a human donor in a cohort sampled during active COVID-19. Each CDR3 is given with its conserved first and last residue. A D gene is named only where the DNA matches it firmly. Clone size is shown for a subset of rows, as once, few, many or a class of expanded clone.

>TRBV3-1/TRBV3-2|TRBJ1-1|NA|NA
TGTGCCAGCAGCCAAGGGAGAGGACGGGGAACTGAAGCTTTCTTT
CASSQGRGRGTEAFF
>TRBV19|TRBJ2-7|NA|NA
TGTGCCAGTAGTATGCTACCAACCTACGAGCAGTACTTC
CASSMLPTYEQYF
>TRBV5-8|TRBJ1-5|NA|TRBD1
TGTGCCAGCAGCTTCGGGACAGCTGTTTCCAATCAGCCCCAGCATTTT
CASSFGTAVSNQPQHF
>TRBV6-5|TRBJ1-2|once|TRBD1
TGTGCCAGCAGCCCCGGACAGGGGGCAAGTGGCTACACCTTC
CASSPGQGASGYTF
>TRBV5-1|TRBJ1-3|NA|TRBD1
TGCGCCAGCAGCTTGGGACAGGGGGTCACTGGAAACACCATATATTTT
CASSLGQGVTGNTIYF
>TRBV7-2|TRBJ1-1|few|NA
TGTGCCAGCAGCTCACAGGCTAACACTGAAGCTTTCTTT
CASSSQANTEAFF
>TRBV28|TRBJ1-2|NA|TRBD1
TGTGCCAGCAGTCCCAACACAGGGGCCCCCTTTTACTATGATGGCTACACCTTC
CASSPNTGAPFYYDGYTF
>TRBV5-1|TRBJ1-2|NA|TRBD1
TGCGCCAGCAGCAGGACAGGGATTGCCTATGGCTACACCTTC
CASSRTGIAYGYTF
>TRBV6-1|TRBJ2-1|NA|TRBD1
TGTGCCAGCAGTGAATCGGCCGGGACAGGGTACAATGAGCAGTTCTTC
CASSESAGTGYNEQFF
>TRBV3-1/TRBV3-2|TRBJ1-6|NA|TRBD1
TGTGCCAGCAGCCCGGCCGGGACAGCGGATTCACCCCTCCACTTT
CASSPAGTADSPLHF
>TRBV12-3/TRBV12-4|TRBJ1-1|few|NA
TGTGCCAGCAGCCCCACGGGATATACTGAAGCTTTCTTT
CASSPTGYTEAFF
>TRBV19|TRBJ2-1|NA|NA
TGTGCCAGTAGTGTCGACAGGACCGAGTTCTTC
CASSVDRTEFF
>TRBV5-5|TRBJ1-5|NA|NA
TGTGCCAGCAGCTTGGCCGTCCGGGGAGGGCATCAGCCCCAGCATTTT
CASSLAVRGGHQPQHF
>TRBV6-5|TRBJ1-2|NA|NA
TGTGCCAGCAGTTACTCGTCGCAGGGACTCGGCTATGGCTACACCTTC
CASSYSSQGLGYGYTF
>TRBV28|TRBJ1-1|once|NA
TGTGCCAGCAGTCCTCAGGGGCCGTTCACTGAAGCTTTCTTT
CASSPQGPFTEAFF
>TRBV6-1|TRBJ1-2|NA|TRBD1
TGTGCCAGCAGTGAAGCCCTAAGGTCCGGGACAGGGTATGGCTACACCTTC
CASSEALRSGTGYGYTF
>TRBV20-1|TRBJ2-2|NA|TRBD2
TGCAGTGCTAGTCCCGGCCTAGCGGGAGTCACCGGGGAGCTGTTTTTT
CSASPGLAGVTGELFF
>TRBV3-1/TRBV3-2|TRBJ1-5|NA|TRBD1
TGTGCCAGCAGCCAATCAGGGACAGACAGCAATCAGCCCCAGCATTTT
CASSQSGTDSNQPQHF
>TRBV29-1|TRBJ2-1|NA|TRBD1
TGCAGCGTTGTGACGGGACAGGGGGCTAGTGAGCAGTTCTTC
CSVVTGQGASEQFF
>TRBV10-3|TRBJ1-2|NA|NA
TGTGCCACCTCCGACAGCTACTATGGCTACACCTTC
CATSDSYYGYTF
>TRBV7-2|TRBJ1-6|NA|NA
TGTGCCAGCAGCCTATCCCAGGGATATAATTCACCCCTCCACTTT
CASSLSQGYNSPLHF
>TRBV2|TRBJ2-7|NA|TRBD2
TGTGCCAGCAGCCGAAGGGGGACTAGCGGAATTTACGAGCAGTACTTC
CASSRRGTSGIYEQYF
>TRBV10-1|TRBJ2-5|NA|TRBD1
TGCGCCAGCAGTGGAGCAGGGGGCTCTGGTCCCGAGACCCAGTACTTC
CASSGAGGSGPETQYF
>TRBV29-1|TRBJ2-4|NA|NA
TGCAGCGTTGAGTCCGGACAACCAAACATTCAGTACTTC
CSVESGQPNIQYF
>TRBV6-6|TRBJ2-2|NA|NA
TGTGCCAGCAGAACAGAAGCCCAGAACACCGGGGAGCTGTTTTTT
CASRTEAQNTGELFF
>TRBV6-2/TRBV6-3|TRBJ2-5|NA|TRBD2
TGTGCCAGCAGTTGGACTAGCGGGGGCCAAGAGACCCAGTACTTC
CASSWTSGGQETQYF
>TRBV7-2|TRBJ2-1|NA|TRBD2
TGTGCCAGCACTCTGGGGGGGGCCTACAATGAGCAGTTCTTC
CASTLGGAYNEQFF
>TRBV28|TRBJ2-7|NA|NA
TGTGCCAGCAGTTACAGCAACTACGAGCAGTACTTC
CASSYSNYEQYF
>TRBV15|TRBJ1-5|NA|TRBD1
TGTGCCACCAGCGCAGGGACAGACAGGACTGGGCAGCCCCAGCATTTT
CATSAGTDRTGQPQHF
>TRBV5-1|TRBJ1-1|NA|NA
TGCGCCAGCAGCTCCGGACTTACTGAAGCTTTCTTT
CASSSGLTEAFF
>TRBV27|TRBJ1-2|NA|TRBD1
TGTGCCAGCAGCCGGGGCGGACAGGGGGCTTTTGGCTACACCTTC
CASSRGGQGAFGYTF
>TRBV28|TRBJ1-2|NA|TRBD1
TGTGCCAGCAGCCTAGCGGGACAGTTCTTAAATGGCTACACCTTC
CASSLAGQFLNGYTF
>TRBV2|TRBJ1-6|NA|NA
TGTGCCAGCAGGGACAGCCCTTATAATTCACCCCTCCACTTT
CASRDSPYNSPLHF
>TRBV6-6|TRBJ2-7|NA|NA
TGTGCCAGCAGTTACTCGAGGAGTACCTACGAGCAGTACTTC
CASSYSRSTYEQYF
>TRBV28|TRBJ1-6|NA|NA
TGTGCCAGCAGTTCAACGACCACAAGGAGCTCACCCCTCCACTTT
CASSSTTTRSSPLHF
>TRBV6-5|TRBJ1-1|NA|NA
TGTGCCAGCAGTCCCTCCGACACTGAAGCTTTCTTT
CASSPSDTEAFF
>TRBV2|TRBJ1-2|NA|NA
TGTGCCAGCAGTGGATCGGGGTCTGGCTACACCTTC
CASSGSGSGYTF
>TRBV6-6|TRBJ1-4|NA|NA
TGTGCCAGAACAGTAAATGAAAAACTGTTTTTT
CARTVNEKLFF
>TRBV2|TRBJ2-3|NA|TRBD1
TGTGCCAGCAGTGAAGAGAGTTACGGACAGGGGGCGCGGAATACGCAGTATTTT
CASSEESYGQGARNTQYF